These 28 T cell receptor beta chains were all obtained from the same sample, sequenced in a study of blood T cell repertoires in COVID-19. TCRdb keeps only in-frame clones here, not all; method: immunoSEQ multiplex PCR. The sample has about 230,000 clones; approximately 83% are singletons. Sequencing was carried out using peripheral blood. The receptor set was obtained from a man in his forties with acute or convalescent COVID-19.

The chain recombines TRBV6-5 with TRBJ1-4; tentatively, D is TRBD1 (5 bases). Germline CDR1 reads MNHEY; CDR2 reads SVGAGI. The CDR3 length is 14 residues. Trimming shortened V by 6 bases and J by 4 bases, and 12 bases separated the two germline ends. The CDR3 here is CASRLTGVNEKLFF. The CDR3 nucleotides are TGTGCCAGCAGACTAACAGGAGTTAATGAAAAACTGTTTTTT.

The chain is built from TRBV19 and TRBJ1-1; D is perhaps TRBD1 (5 bases). Germline-derived CDR1 and CDR2 are LNHDA and SQIVND (reference sequence). The CDR3 loop spans 15 amino acids. Trimming left V 1 base short and J 4 bases short, with 13 bases between. The CDR3 here is CASSIGRGSRTEAFF. DNA of the CDR3: TGTGCCAGTAGTATAGGTCGGGGGTCGCGCACTGAAGCTTTCTTT.

The chain uses TRBV12-3 or TRBV12-4 and TRBJ1-3; the D is unclear. V gave up 3 bases and J gave up 7 bases, with 4 bases separating them. This CDR3 comprises 11 residues. The CDR3 sequence is CASSLYNTIYF. DNA for the CDR3: TGTGCCAGCAGTTTGTATAACACCATATATTTT.

V and J are TRBV5-4 and TRBJ2-6; possible D gene TRBD2, 5 bases. The CDR3 is made up of 16 amino acids. Trimming took off 6 bases at V and 2 bases at J, with 15 bases between the two ends. The germline gives CDR1 SGHNT, CDR2 YYREEE (reference sequence). The CDR3 coding sequence is TGTGCCAGCACCGGGAATCTCGGAGCTGGGGCCAACGTCCTGACTTTC. Translation: CASTGNLGAGANVLTF. Together with reference TRBV5-4 and TRBJ2-6, the CDR3 gives the full variable domain: ETGVTQSPTHLIKTRGQQVTLRCSSQSGHNTVSWYQQALGQGPQFIFQYYREEENGRGNFPPRFSGLQFPNYSSELNVNALELDDSALYLCASTGNLGAGANVLTFGAGSRLTVL.

The chain carries TRBV30 and TRBJ2-3, with 9 bases fitting TRBD2. This CDR3 is 16 amino acids long. In germline, CDR1 is GTSNPN, CDR2 SVGIG (reference sequence). The trim removed 1 base at V and 11 bases at J, leaving 16 bases unmatched. CDR3 nucleotide sequence: TGTGCCTGGAGTGCGTGGGAAGCGGGAGGCCCCCTAGGGCAGTATTTT. Encoded protein: CAWSAWEAGGPLGQYF. The whole variable domain, filled in from reference TRBV30 and TRBJ2-3, reads SQTIHQWPATLVQPVGSPLSLECTVEGTSNPNLYWYRQAAGRGLQLLFYSVGIGQISSEVPQNLSASRPQDRQFILSSKKLLLSDSGFYLCAWSAWEAGGPLGQYFGPGTRLTVL.

Of note for this clone: A read error may account for a junction end that differs from germline. The chain uses TRBV6-2 or TRBV6-3 and TRBJ2-1; 9 bases map to TRBD2. The CDR3 length is 16 residues. Germline-derived CDR1 and CDR2 are MNHEY and SVGEGT. CDR3 amino acids: CASSSPLNSGSLPGVF. The DNA of the CDR3 is TGTGCCAGCAGTTCCCCGTTGAATAGCGGGAGCCTACCCGGGGTCTTC.

This chain uses TRBV3-1 (or the pseudogene TRBV3-2) with TRBJ2-7, with 11 bases identical to TRBD2. The trim removed 4 bases at V and 0 bases at J, leaving 5 bases unmatched. The CDR3 length is 16 residues. The germline gives CDR1 LGHDT, CDR2 YNNKEL (reference sequence). As DNA, the CDR3 is TGTGCCAGCAGCCTAGGACTAGCGGGCATCTCCTACGAGCAGTACTTC. Its protein is CASSLGLAGISYEQYF.

The chain is built from TRBV19 and TRBJ1-5; 8 nucleotides line up with TRBD1. V was clipped by 4 bases and J by 5 bases; unmatched bases: 4. Germline CDR1 LNHDA, CDR2 SQIVND (reference sequence). This CDR3 contains 14 residues. Here the CDR3 DNA reads TGTGCCAGTAGTACAAACAGGGGGGATCAGCCCCAGCATTTT. Protein sequence: CASSTNRGDQPQHF. Looking up the rest from reference TRBV19 and TRBJ1-5 gives the full variable domain: DGGITQSPKYLFRKEGQNVTLSCEQNLNHDAMYWYRQDPGQGLRLIYYSQIVNDFQKGDIAEGYSVSREKKESFPLTVTSAQKNPTAFYLCASSTNRGDQPQHFGDGTRLSIL.

V gene TRBV5-4 combines with J gene TRBJ2-7, with 15 nucleotides matching TRBD2. The V gene's germline CDR1 is SGHNT and CDR2 YYREEE (reference sequence). With V trimmed by 0 bases and J by 4 bases, 2 bases remained unmatched. The CDR3 contains 16 residues. CDR3 loop: CASSLDGLAGGYEQYF. The CDR3 nucleotides are TGTGCCAGCAGCTTGGATGGACTAGCGGGGGGGTACGAGCAGTACTTC.

This chain joins TRBV25-1 and TRBJ2-5, with D unresolved. CDR3 length: 14 residues. V was shortened by 3 bases and J by 0 bases, with 8 bases between the two germline ends. Germline assignment: CDR1 MGHDK and CDR2 SYGVNS. The CDR3 sequence is CASSDHADQETQYF. DNA of the CDR3: TGTGCCAGCAGTGACCATGCAGACCAAGAGACCCAGTACTTC.

The V call is TRBV5-1, the J call TRBJ2-7, with D perhaps matching TRBD1 (5 bases). Trimming left V 3 bases short and J 3 bases short, with 22 bases between. The length of the CDR3 is 17 residues. Germline-derived CDR1 and CDR2 are SGHRS and YFSETQ. CDR3 coding DNA: TGCGCCAGCAGCTCCCCTCCAAGACAGCCCTCCAACTACGAGCAGTACTTC. Translated, it gives CASSSPPRQPSNYEQYF.

The table lists this clone with a count of one. V usage is TRBV4-1 and J usage is TRBJ1-1; perhaps TRBD1 as D (6 bases). The germline gives CDR1 MGHRA, CDR2 YSYEKL. The CDR3 has 13 amino acids. V lost 1 base, J lost 12 bases, and 15 bases lay in between. CDR3 amino acids: CASSQVQGLIPFF. The CDR3 DNA is TGCGCCAGCAGCCAAGTACAGGGATTGATCCCTTTCTTT.

The CDR3 here is CASSQRGSNSPLHF. The CDR3, as DNA: TGTGCCAGCAGCCAAAGGGGCTCGAATTCACCCCTCCACTTT. The chain is built from TRBV3-1 (or the pseudogene TRBV3-2) and TRBJ1-6; possibly TRBD1 for D (5 bases). The V and J ends lost 2 bases and 7 bases respectively, with 9 bases between them. CDR3 size: 14 residues. The germline CDR1 and CDR2 sequences are LGHDT and YNNKEL (reference sequence).

The chain joins TRBV7-9 to TRBJ1-3; D is perhaps TRBD1 (6 bases). CDR3 length: 13 amino acids. The V end lost 9 bases, the J end lost 0 bases, and 9 bases lay between the germline ends. Germline V gene data show CDR1 as SEHNR and CDR2 as FQNEAQ (reference sequence). Here the CDR3 reads CASSQGSGNTIYF. CDR3 DNA sequence: TGTGCCAGTTCACAGGGCTCTGGAAACACCATATATTTT.

This chain uses TRBV12-3 or TRBV12-4 with TRBJ2-1, with 14 bases identical to TRBD2. This CDR3 comprises 13 residues. Unmatched junction bases numbered 7, after V lost 5 bases and J lost 16 bases. CDR3 coding DNA: TGTGCCAGCAGTGCCTCCGGGACTAGCGGGAGATTCTTC. Its translation is CASSASGTSGRFF.

The chain employs TRBV10-3 and TRBJ2-7, with 9 bases lining up with TRBD1. The length of the CDR3 is 15 residues. The V and J ends lost 4 bases and 3 bases, in that order; junction bases with no gene match: 7. Germline values: CDR1 ENHRY, CDR2 SYGVKD. The CDR3 coding sequence is TGTGCCATCAGTGGGACGGGACAGGGAGACTACGAGCAGTACTTC. It yields the protein CAISGTGQGDYEQYF.

The gene calls are TRBV5-1 and TRBJ1-3; 8 positions match TRBD1. The germline gives CDR1 SGHRS, CDR2 YFSETQ. This CDR3 has 14 residues. J was trimmed by 4 bases and V by 4 bases; bases with no gene match: 4. In DNA form, the CDR3 reads TGCGCCAGCAGCCCATCAGGGGGCGGAAACACCATATATTTT. Protein product: CASSPSGGGNTIYF. The full variable domain, rest sourced from reference TRBV5-1 and TRBJ1-3, is KAGVTQTPRYLIKTRGQQVTLSCSPISGHRSVSWYQQTPGQGLQFLFEYFSETQRNKGNFPGRFSGRQFSNSRSEMNVSTLELGDSALYLCASSPSGGGNTIYFGEGSWLTVV.

The V call is TRBV6-5, the J call TRBJ1-1; D is uncertain. Germline assignment: CDR1 MNHEY and CDR2 SVGAGI. There are 14 residues in the CDR3. V was clipped by 2 bases and J by 5 bases, with 12 bases between them. CDR3: CASSYGRGGTEAFF. The CDR3 region has the DNA TGTGCCAGCAGTTACGGGCGGGGAGGAACTGAAGCTTTCTTT.

This clone was seen just once. The chain has TRBV14 and TRBJ2-7, with D uncertain. CDR3 size: 15 residues. V was trimmed by 2 bases and J by 2 bases, leaving 13 bases between them. Germline V lookup: CDR1 SGHDN, CDR2 FVKESK. The CDR3 DNA follows: TGTGCCAGCAGCCAATCCAGTTTAGCCACCTACGAGCAGTACTTC. Protein sequence: CASSQSSLATYEQYF.

The V call is TRBV4-1, the J call TRBJ1-1; 10 bases are a match to TRBD1. Germline CDR1 is MGHRA and CDR2 is YSYEKL. There are 15 residues in the CDR3. J gave up 7 bases and V 1 base, and 6 bases lay outside the gene matches. The CDR3 sequence: CASSQGGQGGNEAFF. DNA for the CDR3: TGCGCCAGCAGCCAAGGAGGACAGGGGGGTAATGAAGCTTTCTTT.

This clone showed up just once. This sequence joins TRBV6-5 and TRBJ2-1; tentative D call: TRBD2 (6 bases). Germline CDR1 and CDR2: MNHEY and SVGAGI. The V and J ends lost 6 bases and 5 bases respectively, with 17 bases between them. The CDR3 contains 15 residues. The CDR3 region is CASSQVRESNNEQFF. In nucleotides, the CDR3 is TGTGCCAGCAGCCAGGTTCGGGAGAGTAACAATGAGCAGTTCTTC.

This chain connects TRBV27 to TRBJ2-7; D perhaps matches TRBD1 (5 bases). The CDR3 covers 14 residues. CDR1 and CDR2 (germline): MNHEY, SMNVEV (reference sequence). V gave up 5 bases and J gave up 5 bases, with 16 bases separating them. The CDR3 here is CASSLQGARDEQYF. The CDR3 nucleotides read TGTGCCAGCAGTCTCCAGGGTGCCAGGGACGAGCAGTACTTC.

V usage is TRBV19 and J usage is TRBJ2-1, with 9 positions matching TRBD1. The CDR3 covers 15 residues. The junction had 8 bases not matched to a gene; V was cut back by 4 bases and J by 7 bases. Per germline, CDR1 LNHDA and CDR2 SQIVND (reference sequence). This CDR3 reads CASSKAGTGQNEQFF. In nucleotides, the CDR3 is TGTGCCAGTAGTAAGGCAGGGACAGGGCAAAATGAGCAGTTCTTC.

The chain uses TRBV18 and TRBJ2-3; unclear D gene. V was trimmed by 3 bases and J by 7 bases, leaving 14 bases between them. CDR1 and CDR2 (germline): KGHSH, LQKENI. The CDR3 runs 14 residues. In DNA form, the CDR3 reads TGTGCCAGCTCACCGCCAGGAACACGAAATACGCAGTATTTT. Protein sequence: CASSPPGTRNTQYF.

J is TRBJ2-1 and V is TRBV30; D gene ambiguous. CDR1 GTSNPN and CDR2 SVGIG come from the germline V gene (reference sequence). There are 13 residues in the CDR3. With 1 base removed from V and 10 bases from J, the gap between germline ends came to 14 bases. Here the CDR3 DNA reads TGTGCCTGGAGTGCACGACAACTTGGGGAGCAGTTCTTC. This codes for CAWSARQLGEQFF.

The gene calls are TRBV27 and TRBJ2-3; D unresolved. Germline V lookup: CDR1 MNHEY, CDR2 SMNVEV (reference sequence). V lost 7 bases and J lost 3, with 14 bases in between. The CDR3 length is 14 residues. Here the CDR3 reads CASNDYGSTDTQYF. The CDR3 DNA reads as TGTGCCAGCAACGATTACGGGTCAACAGATACGCAGTATTTT.

The J gene is TRBJ2-7, the V gene TRBV9, with 9 bases that match TRBD2. The V gene end was trimmed by 4 bases and the J gene end by 5 bases; junction bases not matched to a gene: 7. CDR1 SGDLS and CDR2 YYNGEE come from the germline V gene. This CDR3 has 14 amino acids. Written as DNA, the CDR3 is TGTGCCAGCAGCCCGGAGGTAGCGGGAGACGAGCAGTACTTC. It codes for CASSPEVAGDEQYF.

This clone was counted only a few times. The rearrangement joins TRBV6-2 or TRBV6-3 to TRBJ1-5; 9 bases align to TRBD1. The CDR3 extends over 14 amino acids. Germline V gives CDR1 MNHEY, CDR2 SVGEGT. The V segment lost 6 bases and the J segment 10 bases; nucleotides outside the gene matches: 10. In DNA, the CDR3 is TGTGCCAGCAGGCCTCCCGGGACAGGGCACCCCCAGCATTTT. Residues: CASRPPGTGHPQHF.